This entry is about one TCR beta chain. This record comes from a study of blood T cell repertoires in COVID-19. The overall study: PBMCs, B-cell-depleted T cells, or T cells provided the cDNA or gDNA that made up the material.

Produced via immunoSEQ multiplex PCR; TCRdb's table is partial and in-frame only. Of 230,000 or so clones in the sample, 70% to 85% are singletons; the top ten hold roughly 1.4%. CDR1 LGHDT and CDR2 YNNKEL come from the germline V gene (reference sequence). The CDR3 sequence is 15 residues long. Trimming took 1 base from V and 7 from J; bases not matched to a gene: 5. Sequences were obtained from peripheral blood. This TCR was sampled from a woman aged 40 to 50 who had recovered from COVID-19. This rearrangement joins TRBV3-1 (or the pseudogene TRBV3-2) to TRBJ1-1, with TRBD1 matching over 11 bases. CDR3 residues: CASSQGGQGGNEAFF. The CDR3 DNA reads TGTGCCAGCAGCCAAGGGGGACAGGGGGGTAATGAAGCTTTCTTT.